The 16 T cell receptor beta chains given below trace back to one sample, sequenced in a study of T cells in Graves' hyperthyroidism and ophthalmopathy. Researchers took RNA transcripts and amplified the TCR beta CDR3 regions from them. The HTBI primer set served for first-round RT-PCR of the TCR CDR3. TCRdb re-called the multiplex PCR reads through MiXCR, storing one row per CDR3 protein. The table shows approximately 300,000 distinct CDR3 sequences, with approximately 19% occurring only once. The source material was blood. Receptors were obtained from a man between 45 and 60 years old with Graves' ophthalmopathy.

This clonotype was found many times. The CDR3 bases are TGTGCCAGCAGTTTAACGGGGACCTACGAGCAGTACTTC. Its protein is CASSLTGTYEQYF. The rearrangement uses TRBV5-4 and TRBJ2-7, with D perhaps matching TRBD2 (5 bases). Trimming shortened V by 5 bases and J by 2 bases, and 11 bases separated the two germline ends. The CDR3 has 13 amino acids. Germline V gives CDR1 SGHNT, CDR2 YYREEE (reference sequence).

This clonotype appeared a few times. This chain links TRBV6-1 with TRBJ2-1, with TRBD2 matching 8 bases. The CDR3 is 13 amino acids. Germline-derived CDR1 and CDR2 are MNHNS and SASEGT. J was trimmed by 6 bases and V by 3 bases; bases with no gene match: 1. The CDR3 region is CASSETSVNEQFF. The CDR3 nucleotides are TGTGCCAGCAGTGAGACTAGCGTCAATGAGCAGTTCTTC.

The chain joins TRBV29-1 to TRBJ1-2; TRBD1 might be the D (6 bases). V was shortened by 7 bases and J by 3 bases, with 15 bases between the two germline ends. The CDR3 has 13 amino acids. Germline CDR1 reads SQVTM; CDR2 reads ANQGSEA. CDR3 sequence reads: CSAHRDKDYGYTF. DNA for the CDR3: TGCAGCGCCCACCGGGACAAGGACTATGGCTACACCTTC.

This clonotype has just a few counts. The CDR3 protein is CASSRGGNSYNSPLHF. For the CDR3, the DNA is TGTGCCAGCTCGCGCGGCGGGAACTCCTATAATTCACCCCTCCACTTT. The chain recombines TRBV18 with TRBJ1-6; D call uncertain. The CDR3 sequence is 16 residues long. V gave up 6 bases and J gave up 0 bases, with 12 bases separating them. Germline CDR1 and CDR2: KGHSH and LQKENI. The whole variable domain, remainder taken from reference TRBV18 and TRBJ1-6, is NAGVMQNPRHLVRRRGQEARLRCSPMKGHSHVYWYRQLPEEGLKFMVYLQKENIIDESGMPKERFSAEFPKEGPSILRIQQVVRGDSAAYFCASSRGGNSYNSPLHFGNGTRLTVT.

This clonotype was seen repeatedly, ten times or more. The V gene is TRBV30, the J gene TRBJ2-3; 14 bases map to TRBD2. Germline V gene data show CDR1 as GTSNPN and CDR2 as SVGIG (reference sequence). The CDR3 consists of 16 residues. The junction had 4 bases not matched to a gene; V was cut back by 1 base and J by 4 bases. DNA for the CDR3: TGTGCCTGGAGTGGGGGGACTAGCGGGAGACCAGATACGCAGTATTTT. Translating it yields CAWSGGTSGRPDTQYF.

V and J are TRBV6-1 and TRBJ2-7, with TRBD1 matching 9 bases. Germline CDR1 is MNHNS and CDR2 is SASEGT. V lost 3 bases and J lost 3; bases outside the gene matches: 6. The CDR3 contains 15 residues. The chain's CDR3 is CASSEGTGIFYEQYF. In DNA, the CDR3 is TGTGCCAGCAGTGAGGGGACAGGGATTTTCTACGAGCAGTACTTC.

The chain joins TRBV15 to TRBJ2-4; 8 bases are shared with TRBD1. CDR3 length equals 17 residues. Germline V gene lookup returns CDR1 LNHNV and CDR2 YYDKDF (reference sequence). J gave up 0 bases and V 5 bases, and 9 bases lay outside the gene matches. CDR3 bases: TGTGCCACCAGCCCTCGACAGGGGTTCTTAGCCAAAAACATTCAGTACTTC. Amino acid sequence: CATSPRQGFLAKNIQYF.

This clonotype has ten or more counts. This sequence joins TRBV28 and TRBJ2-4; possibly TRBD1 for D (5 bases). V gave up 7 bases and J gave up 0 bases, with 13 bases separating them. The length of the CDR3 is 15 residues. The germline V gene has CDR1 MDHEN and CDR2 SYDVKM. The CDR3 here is CASTTTDLAKNIQYF. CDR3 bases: TGTGCCAGCACCACGACAGACCTAGCCAAAAACATTCAGTACTTC.

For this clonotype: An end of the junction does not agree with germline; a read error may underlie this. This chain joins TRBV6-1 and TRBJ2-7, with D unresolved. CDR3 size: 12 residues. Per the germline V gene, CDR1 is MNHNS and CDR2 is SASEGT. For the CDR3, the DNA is TGTGCCGGCAGTGACGGACCCTACGAGCAGTACTTC. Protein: CAGSDGPYEQYF.

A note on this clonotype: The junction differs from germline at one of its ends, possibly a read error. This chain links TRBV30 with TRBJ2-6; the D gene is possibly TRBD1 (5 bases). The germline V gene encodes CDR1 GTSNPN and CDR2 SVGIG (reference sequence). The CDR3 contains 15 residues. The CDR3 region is CAWSEWGTGASVLTF. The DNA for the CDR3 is TGTGCCTGGAGTGAGTGGGGAACTGGGGCCAGCGTCCTGACTTTC.

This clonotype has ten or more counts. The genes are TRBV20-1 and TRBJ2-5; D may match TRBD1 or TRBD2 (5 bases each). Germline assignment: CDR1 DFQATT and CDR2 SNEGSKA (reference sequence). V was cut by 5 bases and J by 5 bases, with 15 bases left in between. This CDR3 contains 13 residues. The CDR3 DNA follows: TGCAGTGCTCCGCAACTCAGGGAGGAGACCCAGTACTTC. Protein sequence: CSAPQLREETQYF.

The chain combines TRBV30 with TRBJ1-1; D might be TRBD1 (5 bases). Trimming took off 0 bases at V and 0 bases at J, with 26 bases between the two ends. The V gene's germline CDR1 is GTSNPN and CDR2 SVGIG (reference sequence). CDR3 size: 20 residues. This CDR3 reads CAWSVRGVAVRVNMNTEAFF. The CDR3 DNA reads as TGTGCCTGGAGTGTACGGGGGGTTGCGGTTCGAGTGAACATGAACACTGAAGCTTTCTTT. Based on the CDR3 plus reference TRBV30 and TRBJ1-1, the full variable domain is SQTIHQWPATLVQPVGSPLSLECTVEGTSNPNLYWYRQAAGRGLQLLFYSVGIGQISSEVPQNLSASRPQDRQFILSSKKLLLSDSGFYLCAWSVRGVAVRVNMNTEAFFGQGTRLTVV.

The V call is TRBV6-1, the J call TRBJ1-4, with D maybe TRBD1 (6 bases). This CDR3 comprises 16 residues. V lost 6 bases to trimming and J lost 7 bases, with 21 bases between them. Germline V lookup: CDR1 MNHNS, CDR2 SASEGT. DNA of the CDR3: TGTGCCAGCAGCTCTTTACGTACGGGGGGCACTGAAAAACTGTTTTTT. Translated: CASSSLRTGGTEKLFF.

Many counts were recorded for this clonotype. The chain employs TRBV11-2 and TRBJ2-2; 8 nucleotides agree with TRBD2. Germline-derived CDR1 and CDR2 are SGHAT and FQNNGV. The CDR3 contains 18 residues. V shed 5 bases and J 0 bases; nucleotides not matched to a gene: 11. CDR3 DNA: TGTGCCAGCAGCACCACTCCCAGACTAGCGCCGAACACCGGGGAGCTGTTTTTT. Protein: CASSTTPRLAPNTGELFF.

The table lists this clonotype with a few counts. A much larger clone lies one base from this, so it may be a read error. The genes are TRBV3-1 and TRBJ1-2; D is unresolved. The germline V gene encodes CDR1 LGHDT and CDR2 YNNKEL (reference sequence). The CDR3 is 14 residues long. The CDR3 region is CASSPIGGKYGYAF. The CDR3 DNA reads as TGTGCCAGCAGCCCGATTGGCGGCAAGTATGGCTACGCCTTC. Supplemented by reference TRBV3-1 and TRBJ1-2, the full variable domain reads DTAVSQTPKYLVTQMGNDKSIKCEQNLGHDTMYWYKQDSKKFLKIMFSYNNKELIINETVPNRFSPKSPDKAHLNLHINSLELGDSAVYFCASSPIGGKYGYAFGSGTRLTVV.

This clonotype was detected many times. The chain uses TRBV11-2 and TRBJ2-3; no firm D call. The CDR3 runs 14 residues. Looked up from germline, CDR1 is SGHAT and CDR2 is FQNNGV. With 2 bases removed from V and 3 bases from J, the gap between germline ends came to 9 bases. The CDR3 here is CASSLFDLTDTQYF. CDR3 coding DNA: TGTGCCAGCAGCTTATTTGACTTGACAGATACGCAGTATTTT.